Each of the 28 T cell receptor beta chains below was sequenced from the same sample in a study of monozygotic twins with inflammatory bowel disease. For each CDR3 protein, TCRdb gives one entry from its re-call of the 5' RACE reads, without DNA. Its listing shows under 200,000 distinct CDR3 sequences. Specimen: blood. These receptors all stem from a human donor with ulcerative colitis or Crohn's disease, or a healthy co-twin of an affected twin (not recorded which).

The CDR3: CASSYSGLAGGLLNEQFF. V usage is TRBV6-5 and J usage is TRBJ2-1; lacking DNA, the TRBD2 call made by TCRdb goes unchecked. CDR3 length: 18 residues. CDR1 and CDR2 (germline): MNHEY, SVGAGI.

V is TRBV12-3 or TRBV12-4 and J is TRBJ2-1; checking the TCRdb D call of TRBD1 is not possible without DNA. The CDR3 length is 13 residues. The CDR3 loop is CASAGAGRHEQFF.

This chain links TRBV6-2 or TRBV6-3 with TRBJ2-1; TCRdb lists TRBD1, though no DNA is available to test this call. The length of the CDR3 is 15 residues. The germline CDR1 and CDR2 sequences are MNHEY and SVGEGT. This chain's CDR3 is CASSSLGGSYNEQFF.

V gene TRBV2 combines with J gene TRBJ2-1; TCRdb returns TRBD2, unconfirmable since there is no DNA. The CDR3 extends over 16 amino acids. The V gene's germline CDR1 is SNHLY and CDR2 FYNNEI. The CDR3 here is CASRGDSGRPLSEQFF.

The rearrangement uses TRBV24-1 and TRBJ2-2; without DNA, the TCRdb call of TRBD1 cannot be checked. Germline V gene lookup returns CDR1 KGHDR and CDR2 SFDVKD. CDR3 size: 16 residues. CDR3 sequence reads: CATSDFYRANTGELFF.

V gene TRBV6-2 or TRBV6-3 combines with J gene TRBJ1-1. The germline CDR1 and CDR2 sequences are MNHEY and SVGEGT. The CDR3 contains 13 residues. This CDR3 is CASQRFKNTEAFF.

The chain combines TRBV28 with TRBJ1-2. The germline CDR1 and CDR2 sequences are MDHEN and SYDVKM. The CDR3 sequence is 13 residues long. The CDR3 loop reads CASSSWTFGGYTF.

This chain connects TRBV5-6 to TRBJ1-2. This CDR3 is 14 amino acids long. In germline, CDR1 is SGHDT, CDR2 YYEEEE. The CDR3: CASSLAGRALDYTF.

The rearrangement links TRBV5-6 to TRBJ1-2; the TCRdb call, TRBD1, lacks DNA for checking. CDR1 and CDR2 (germline): SGHDT, YYEEEE. This CDR3 region has 15 residues. The chain's CDR3 is CASSLTQGALDGYTF.

Here the CDR3 reads CGSSLGLNNSPLHF. The V gene is TRBV12-3 or TRBV12-4, the J gene TRBJ1-6. The length of the CDR3 is 14 residues.

The chain carries TRBV12-3 or TRBV12-4 and TRBJ1-1; TCRdb proposes TRBD1, but this gene call is untestable without DNA. There are 14 residues in the CDR3. CDR3 region: CASSLRERDTEAFF.

J is TRBJ2-5 and V is TRBV5-1; TCRdb proposes TRBD2, but this gene call is untestable without DNA. The CDR3 is 15 residues long. From germline, CDR1 is SGHRS and CDR2 YFSETQ. CDR3: CASSLVLAGQETQYF.

The chain uses TRBV5-1 and TRBJ2-7; TCRdb designates TRBD1, a call that cannot be tested without DNA. Germline CDR1 reads SGHRS; CDR2 reads YFSETQ. The CDR3 covers 14 residues. The chain's CDR3 is CASQNRGDPYEQYF.

The V and J genes are TRBV2 and TRBJ2-1; without DNA, the TCRdb call of TRBD1 cannot be checked. Germline loops: CDR1 SNHLY, CDR2 FYNNEI. The length of the CDR3 is 15 residues. CDR3 residues: CASDDTGQPYNEQFF.

The J gene is TRBJ2-3, the V gene TRBV5-1; checking the TCRdb D call of TRBD2 is not possible without DNA. Germline lookup yields CDR1 SGHRS and CDR2 YFSETQ. The CDR3 length is 15 residues. The CDR3 loop reads CASSSSNGVADTQYF.

The V and J genes are TRBV7-2 and TRBJ2-1; absent DNA, TCRdb's TRBD2 call cannot be checked. The CDR3 extends over 14 amino acids. Germline lookup yields CDR1 SGHTA and CDR2 FQGNSA. This CDR3 is CASSLIAGAGEQFF.

The chain links TRBV3-1 to TRBJ1-1; there is no DNA to check the TCRdb D call of TRBD1. The length of the CDR3 is 17 residues. Germline V gene lookup returns CDR1 LGHDT and CDR2 YNNKEL (reference sequence). CDR3 loop: CASSQDVSGGLDTEAFF.

V gene TRBV7-9 combines with J gene TRBJ2-1; checking the TCRdb D call of TRBD1 is not possible without DNA. Per the germline V gene, CDR1 is SEHNR and CDR2 is FQNEAQ (reference sequence). This CDR3 has 15 residues. CDR3 residues: CASSKGDGSYNEQFF.

This rearrangement joins TRBV28 to TRBJ2-7; no DNA is available, so the TRBD1 call from TCRdb remains unchecked. This CDR3 comprises 13 residues. Germline V lookup: CDR1 MDHEN, CDR2 SYDVKM. The CDR3 loop reads CAGRSTGPGEQYF. Variable domain in full (rest from reference TRBV28 and TRBJ2-7): DVKVTQSSRYLVKRTGEKVFLECVQDMDHENMFWYRQDPGLGLRLIYFSYDVKMKEKGDIPEGYSVSREKKERFSLILESASTNQTSMYLCAGRSTGPGEQYFGPGTRLTVT.

This chain joins TRBV10-3 and TRBJ2-1. Germline CDR1 reads ENHRY; CDR2 reads SYGVKD. The CDR3 consists of 11 residues. CDR3 loop: CAISESGQQFF.

The chain has TRBV7-2 and TRBJ2-7. CDR3 length: 13 amino acids. Germline CDR1 and CDR2: SGHTA and FQGNSA. This CDR3 reads CASSLDGTYEQYF.

The CDR3: CASSIVLAGADEQFF. The chain combines TRBV19 with TRBJ2-1; TCRdb's assignment of TRBD2 cannot be checked, as there is no DNA. The CDR3 extends over 15 amino acids. Per the germline V gene, CDR1 is LNHDA and CDR2 is SQIVND (reference sequence).

This rearrangement joins TRBV10-3 to TRBJ1-1; TCRdb indicates TRBD1, and absent DNA this call remains unverified. CDR1 is ENHRY and CDR2 is SYGVKD in the germline V gene. The CDR3 runs 14 residues. The CDR3 loop is CAIRGQGANTEAFF.

The rearrangement uses TRBV20-1 and TRBJ1-2; without DNA, the TCRdb call of TRBD1 cannot be checked. The CDR3 is 13 amino acids. Germline CDR1 reads DFQATT; CDR2 reads SNEGSKA (reference sequence). The CDR3 reads CSASDRGGYGYTF.

This chain's CDR3 is CASSDVQGGNQPQHF. The rearrangement uses TRBV2 and TRBJ1-5; lacking DNA, the TRBD1 call made by TCRdb goes unchecked. This CDR3 has 15 residues. Germline values: CDR1 SNHLY, CDR2 FYNNEI. Full variable domain (remainder filled in from reference TRBV2 and TRBJ1-5): EPEVTQTPSHQVTQMGQEVILRCVPISNHLYFYWYRQILGQKVEFLVSFYNNEISEKSEIFDDQFSVERPDGSNFTLKIRSTKLEDSAMYFCASSDVQGGNQPQHFGDGTRLSIL.

V gene TRBV24-1 combines with J gene TRBJ2-2; the TCRdb D gene call, TRBD1, has no DNA to confirm it. This CDR3 contains 19 residues. CDR1 is KGHDR, CDR2 SFDVKD, per germline. CDR3: CATSDFRAGGMRKTGELFF.

V and J are TRBV20-1 and TRBJ2-7; lacking DNA, the TRBD2 call made by TCRdb goes unchecked. The CDR3 has 14 amino acids. Germline V gene lookup returns CDR1 DFQATT and CDR2 SNEGSKA (reference sequence). The CDR3 here is CSARPLAGAGGQYF.

The rearrangement joins TRBV6-5 to TRBJ1-1; checking the TCRdb D call of TRBD1 is not possible without DNA. There are 15 residues in the CDR3. Per germline, CDR1 MNHEY and CDR2 SVGAGI. The CDR3: CASSPLGTPNTEAFF.